This T cell receptor (beta chain) was obtained from a study of shared clonotypes between healthy human individuals. Naivety among CD8 cells was defined by CD45RO negativity and positive CCR7 selection, thereby excluding terminally differentiated effector memory CD45RA+ cells. All donors were healthy HIV-negative adults lacking recent acute infections or vaccinations. Germline V gene lookup returns CDR1 LGHNA and CDR2 YSLEER. Trimming took off 0 bases at V and 4 bases at J, with 12 bases between the two ends. The CDR3 is 16 residues long. Study conclusions and caveats: Large sequencing depth failed to make sorted-subset sequencing complete, rarefaction showed.

Of note for this clone: Its target is not known.

Libraries were prepared by immunoSEQ multiplex PCR; TCRdb keeps only in-frame clonotypes and omits some of them. This table has a few million clones, 90% to 95% appearing once. Sequencing input: naive CD8+ T cells from PBMCs. J is TRBJ2-2 and V is TRBV4-3; D gene unclear. This TCR was recovered from a man between 18 and 35 years old in good health. Some clones in this sample may be carry-over from other donors' samples. The CDR3 sequence: CASSQEEVVGTGELFF. CDR3 coding DNA: TGCGCCAGCAGCCAAGAAGAGGTAGTCGGCACCGGGGAGCTGTTTTTT.